The 5 T cell receptor beta chains below were found in one sample sequenced in a study of T cell responses to AZD1222 COVID-19 vaccine. Libraries were prepared by immunoSEQ multiplex PCR; TCRdb keeps only in-frame clonotypes and omits some of them. The data show approximately 160,000 clones, 93% seen once. Sequenced here: peripheral blood, sampled on day 0 of AZD1222 vaccination. All receptors come from an adult in good health.

This sequence joins TRBV6-5 and TRBJ2-7, with D perhaps matching TRBD1 (6 bases). V was cut by 2 bases and J by 0 bases, with 8 bases left in between. Germline CDR1 is MNHEY and CDR2 is SVGAGI. The CDR3 is made up of 14 amino acids. The CDR3 sequence is CASSYRTDSYEQYF. The DNA of the CDR3 is TGTGCCAGCAGTTACAGGACAGACTCCTACGAGCAGTACTTC.

The rearrangement joins TRBV9 to TRBJ2-2; no clear D gene. Trimming took 5 bases from V and 1 from J, leaving 9 bases between them. The CDR3 runs to 14 residues. Germline CDR1 SGDLS, CDR2 YYNGEE. CDR3 amino acids: CASRAAQNTGELFF. The DNA for the CDR3 is TGTGCCAGCAGAGCCGCCCAGAACACCGGGGAGCTGTTTTTT.

The CDR3 nucleotides read TGCAGTGCTAGTCCCGGGACGGTCAACTATGGCTACACCTTC. This codes for CSASPGTVNYGYTF. The chain combines TRBV20-1 with TRBJ1-2; perhaps TRBD1 as D (5 bases). CDR1 and CDR2 (germline): DFQATT, SNEGSKA (reference sequence). This CDR3 has 14 amino acids. Trimming took off 3 bases at V and 2 bases at J, with 13 bases between the two ends.

This sequence joins TRBV28 and TRBJ2-5; D perhaps matches TRBD1 (7 bases). V dropped 11 bases and J dropped 1 base, with 14 bases sitting between them. The germline CDR1 and CDR2 sequences are MDHEN and SYDVKM. This CDR3 is 13 amino acids long. CDR3 DNA: TGTGCCGCGGGGACAGTTGCCCAAGAGACCCAGTACTTC. It is translated as CAAGTVAQETQYF.

The rearrangement uses TRBV30 and TRBJ2-2; D is ambiguous. The CDR3 sequence is 15 residues long. Trimming removed 2 bases from V and 1 base from J, with 11 bases in between. Germline V gene sequence: CDR1 GTSNPN, CDR2 SVGIG (reference sequence). CDR3 sequence (DNA): TGTGCCTGGAGTAAAGCAAAGATGAACACCGGGGAGCTGTTTTTT. As protein: CAWSKAKMNTGELFF.